A selection of T cell receptor beta chains follows, all from one sample in a study of blood T cell repertoires in COVID-19. Assay: immunoSEQ multiplex PCR; the TCRdb copy retains only in-frame clones and omits some. The table has around 44,000 clones, 92% seen once. The sequenced sample consisted of peripheral blood. Receptors were obtained from a human donor in a cohort sampled during active COVID-19. CDR3s include the opening cysteine and the closing phenylalanine or tryptophan. D genes are given only for firm matches. For some rows the clone size is stated as once, few or many, or as a class when expanded; others skip it.

J | D | size | V | CDR3 | DNA
TRBJ1-3 | . | . | TRBV18 | CASSFRDSGNTIYF | TGTGCCAGCTCATTCAGGGACTCTGGAAACACCATATATTTT
TRBJ2-5 | . | . | TRBV7-9 | CASSFFTSYRETQYF | TGTGCCAGCAGCTTTTTCACTAGCTATCGGGAGACCCAGTACTTC
TRBJ1-6 | TRBD1 | few | TRBV7-2 | CASSLQGASNSPLHF | TGTGCCAGCAGCTTACAGGGGGCGTCTAATTCACCCCTCCACTTT
TRBJ2-1 | TRBD2 | . | TRBV28 | CASRPVGLAGVPHNEQFF | TGTGCCAGCAGGCCCGTAGGGCTAGCGGGAGTTCCCCACAATGAGCAGTTCTTC
TRBJ1-2 | TRBD1 | . | TRBV12-3/TRBV12-4 | CASTGASNYGYTF | TGTGCCAGTACAGGGGCGAGTAACTATGGCTACACCTTC
TRBJ2-7 | TRBD2 | . | TRBV4-3 | CASSQRIAGGPEQYF | TGCGCCAGCAGCCAAAGGATAGCGGGAGGGCCCGAGCAGTACTTC
TRBJ1-2 | . | . | TRBV3-1/TRBV3-2 | CASSQIGSQGGYTF | TGTGCCAGCAGCCAAATAGGTTCCCAGGGCGGCTACACCTTC
TRBJ1-1 | TRBD1 | . | TRBV3-1/TRBV3-2 | CASSQSGGAPEAFF | TGTGCCAGCAGCCAATCAGGGGGCGCCCCTGAAGCTTTCTTT
TRBJ1-6 | . | once | TRBV4-1 | CASSQEPLPQGLNSPLHF | TGCGCCAGCAGCCAAGAACCCCTACCCCAGGGTCTAAATTCACCCCTCCACTTT
TRBJ2-1 | TRBD2 | . | TRBV3-1/TRBV3-2 | CASSQGGSGRADYNEQFF | TGTGCCAGCAGCCAAGGTGGTAGCGGGAGGGCCGACTACAATGAGCAGTTCTTC
TRBJ1-6 | . | once | TRBV6-6 | CATGSPLHF | TGTGCCACCGGTTCACCCCTCCACTTT
TRBJ1-4 | TRBD1 | . | TRBV3-1/TRBV3-2 | CASSQAGQSNEKLFF | TGTGCCAGCAGCCAGGCGGGACAGTCTAATGAAAAACTGTTTTTT
TRBJ2-7 | . | few | TRBV5-1 | CASSLGAGSSYEQYF | TGCGCCAGCAGCTTGGGAGCAGGTAGCTCCTACGAGCAGTACTTC
TRBJ2-3 | . | . | TRBV7-2 | CASSLVGGGTDTQYF | TGTGCCAGCAGCTTAGTCGGCGGGGGCACAGATACGCAGTATTTT
TRBJ2-7 | TRBD2 | . | TRBV11-2 | CASSIIDLLTSGTYEQYF | TGTGCCAGCAGCATTATTGACTTACTGACTAGCGGAACCTACGAGCAGTACTTC
TRBJ2-5 | . | . | TRBV7-2 | CASSFPGQSETQYF | TGTGCCAGCAGCTTCCCTGGACAATCGGAGACCCAGTACTTC
TRBJ2-1 | . | . | TRBV5-1 | CASSPTVNEQFF | TGCGCCAGCAGCCCGACAGTCAATGAGCAGTTCTTC
TRBJ2-3 | . | . | TRBV5-1 | CASSLGRADGTDTQYF | TGCGCCAGCAGCTTGGGTAGAGCGGATGGCACAGATACGCAGTATTTT
TRBJ1-4 | TRBD1 | . | TRBV3-1/TRBV3-2 | CASSQDWNRQGIYFFEKLFF | TGTGCCAGCAGCCAAGATTGGAACAGACAGGGGATCTACTTTTTTGAAAAACTGTTTTTT
TRBJ1-2 | TRBD1 | . | TRBV6-6 | CASSYSAGTVHTF | TGTGCCAGCAGTTACTCCGCCGGGACAGTACACACCTTC
TRBJ2-7 | TRBD2 | . | TRBV7-2 | CASSGLPGGIQYF | TGTGCCAGCAGCGGACTCCCGGGAGGGATACAGTACTTC
TRBJ2-4 | TRBD1 | . | TRBV27 | CASSATGVGNIQYF | TGTGCCAGCAGTGCAACAGGGGTTGGAAACATTCAGTACTTC
TRBJ2-2 | . | . | TRBV9 | CASSVRGLWNTGELFF | TGTGCCAGCAGCGTACGCGGACTTTGGAACACCGGGGAGCTGTTTTTT
TRBJ1-2 | . | . | TRBV29-1 | CSLGETYGYTF | TGCAGCCTAGGAGAGACCTATGGCTACACCTTC
TRBJ1-2 | . | . | TRBV10-3 | CAISDGQPVGYTF | TGTGCCATCAGTGACGGACAGCCAGTTGGCTACACCTTC
TRBJ1-4 | . | . | TRBV7-9 | CASSLGNEKLFF | TGTGCCAGCAGCCTCGGTAATGAAAAACTGTTTTTT
TRBJ1-4 | . | . | TRBV5-1 | CATRKGATNEKLFF | TGCGCCACCCGCAAGGGGGCAACTAATGAAAAACTGTTTTTT
TRBJ1-2 | TRBD1 | . | TRBV28 | CASRITGANYGYTF | TGTGCCAGCAGGATTACAGGGGCTAACTATGGCTACACCTTC
TRBJ2-7 | . | . | TRBV27 | CASSPPLGTNLFYEQYF | TGTGCCAGCAGCCCTCCCCTGGGGACAAATCTTTTCTACGAGCAGTACTTC
TRBJ2-1 | . | once | TRBV29-1 | CSVGTSDGKALFF | TGCAGCGTTGGGACTTCTGACGGGAAGGCGTTGTTCTTC
TRBJ1-2 | TRBD1 | . | TRBV6-5 | CASSSRQGALGGYTF | TGTGCCAGCAGTTCTCGACAGGGGGCGTTAGGTGGCTACACCTTC
TRBJ1-1 | . | . | TRBV30 | CAWSVGGSGEAFF | TGTGCCTGGAGTGTAGGCGGGAGCGGTGAAGCTTTCTTT
TRBJ2-3 | . | . | TRBV5-4 | CASTHRDTQYF | TGTGCCAGCACACACAGGGATACGCAGTATTTT
TRBJ1-4 | TRBD1 | . | TRBV27 | CASRPGGENEKLFF | TGTGCCAGCAGGCCAGGGGGCGAGAATGAAAAACTGTTTTTT
TRBJ2-2 | TRBD2 | once | TRBV7-2 | CASSFLGGRGPGELFF | TGTGCCAGCAGCTTCTTGGGCGGGAGAGGACCCGGGGAGCTGTTTTTT
TRBJ2-3 | TRBD2 | . | TRBV5-1 | CASSPSGRTDTQYF | TGCGCCAGCAGCCCTAGCGGGCGCACAGATACGCAGTATTTT
TRBJ1-6 | TRBD1 | . | TRBV5-1 | CASSSGQVPNSALHF | TGCGCCAGCAGCTCCGGACAGGTTCCAAATTCGGCCCTCCACTTT
TRBJ2-3 | TRBD1 | . | TRBV6-6 | CASSRGRTGRGSDTQYF | TGTGCCAGCAGTCGAGGACGGACAGGAAGGGGCTCGGATACGCAGTATTTT
TRBJ2-3 | TRBD2 | . | TRBV15 | CATSRDRGGRLSTDTQYF | TGTGCCACCAGCAGAGATAGGGGCGGGAGGCTCAGCACAGATACGCAGTATTTT
TRBJ1-2 | TRBD1 | few | TRBV4-1 | CASSQRTGLNYGYTF | TGCGCCAGCAGCCAACGGACAGGGTTAAATTATGGCTACACCTTC
TRBJ1-1 | . | . | TRBV18 | CASSRWGHNTEAFF | TGTGCCAGCTCGCGGTGGGGGCATAACACTGAAGCTTTCTTT
TRBJ1-1 | . | . | TRBV24-1 | CATSGPGNTEAFF | TGTGCCACCAGTGGCCCCGGGAACACTGAAGCTTTCTTT
TRBJ2-3 | TRBD2 | . | TRBV6-2/TRBV6-3 | CASSTSGLAGGPGADTQYF | TGTGCCAGCAGTACTTCTGGACTAGCGGGAGGCCCCGGAGCAGATACGCAGTATTTT
TRBJ2-7 | TRBD1 | . | TRBV6-2/TRBV6-3 | CASSSGTVTYEQYF | TGTGCCAGCAGTTCCGGGACAGTAACCTACGAGCAGTACTTC
TRBJ2-1 | . | . | TRBV19 | CASSITRYLNEQFF | TGTGCCAGTAGTATAACCAGGTACCTCAATGAGCAGTTCTTC
TRBJ2-7 | . | . | TRBV2 | CASSTPLAIYEQYF | TGTGCCAGCAGTACACCTCTAGCTATCTACGAGCAGTACTTC
TRBJ1-1 | . | once | TRBV12-3/TRBV12-4 | CASSKRGGSEAFF | TGTGCCAGCAGTAAGAGGGGGGGCAGTGAAGCTTTCTTT
TRBJ2-7 | . | . | TRBV27 | CASGRGGLPQEQYF | TGTGCCAGCGGGAGGGGGGGACTCCCCCAGGAGCAGTACTTC
TRBJ2-2 | . | . | TRBV7-3 | CASSLLVPGELFF | TGTGCCAGCAGCTTACTAGTCCCCGGGGAGCTGTTTTTT
TRBJ1-1 | . | . | TRBV7-2 | CASKGGGHRNTEAFF | TGTGCCAGCAAGGGAGGAGGACACCGGAACACTGAAGCTTTCTTT
TRBJ2-1 | TRBD1 | . | TRBV10-3 | CATSRGPNNEQFF | TGTGCCACTAGCAGGGGGCCGAACAATGAGCAGTTCTTC
TRBJ2-1 | TRBD1 | . | TRBV18 | CASSPRTGSYNEQFF | TGTGCCAGCTCACCCCGGACAGGGTCCTACAATGAGCAGTTCTTC
TRBJ1-1 | . | . | TRBV5-6 | CASSLGQVNTEAFF | TGTGCCAGCAGCTTGGGACAGGTGAACACTGAAGCTTTCTTT
TRBJ1-1 | . | . | TRBV11-2 | CASSLVWGQQYTEAFF | TGTGCCAGCAGCTTAGTTTGGGGCCAGCAGTACACTGAAGCTTTCTTT